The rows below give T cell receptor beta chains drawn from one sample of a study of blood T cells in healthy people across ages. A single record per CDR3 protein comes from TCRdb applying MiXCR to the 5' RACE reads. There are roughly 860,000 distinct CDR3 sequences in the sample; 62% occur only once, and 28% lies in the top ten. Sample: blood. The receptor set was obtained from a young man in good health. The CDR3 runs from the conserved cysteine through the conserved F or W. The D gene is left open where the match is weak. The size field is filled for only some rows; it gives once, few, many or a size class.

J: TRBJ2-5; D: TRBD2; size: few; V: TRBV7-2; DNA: TGTGCCAGCACCTTACTAGCGACGGAGACCCAGTACTTC; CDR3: CASTLLATETQYF
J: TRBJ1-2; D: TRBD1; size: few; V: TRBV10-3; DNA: TGTGCCATCGGGACAGGGGTTGGCTACACCTTC; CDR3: CAIGTGVGYTF
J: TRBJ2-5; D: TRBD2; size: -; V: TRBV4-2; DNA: TGTGCCAGCAGCTCTCTAGCGGGGGGTGTGTCGGAGACCCAGTACTTC; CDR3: CASSSLAGGVSETQYF
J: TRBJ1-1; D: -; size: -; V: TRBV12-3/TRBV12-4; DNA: TGTGCCAGCAGTCCGAACAAGAACTCTGAAGCTTTCTTT; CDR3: CASSPNKNSEAFF
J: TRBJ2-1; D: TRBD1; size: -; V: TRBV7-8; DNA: TGTGCCAGCAGCCACGTTAAGGGACAGGGGGTCCATGAGCAGTTCTTC; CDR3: CASSHVKGQGVHEQFF
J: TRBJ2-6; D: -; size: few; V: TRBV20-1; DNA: TGCAGTGCTAGAGATCTGAGAGGAGAGAGCATCTCTGGGGCCAACGTCCTGACTTTC; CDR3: CSARDLRGESISGANVLTF
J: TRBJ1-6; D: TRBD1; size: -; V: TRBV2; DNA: TGTGCCAGCACCCTAGACGGACAGGTTAATTCACCCCTCCACTTT; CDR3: CASTLDGQVNSPLHF
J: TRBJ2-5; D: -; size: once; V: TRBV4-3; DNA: TGCGCCAGCAGCCAAGATGGCCTCCGGGGGGAGACCCAGTACTTC; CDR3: CASSQDGLRGETQYF
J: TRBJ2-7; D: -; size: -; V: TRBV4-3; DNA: TGCGCCAGCAGCCAAGTCGCACGGATCCCCGAGCAGTACTTC; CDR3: CASSQVARIPEQYF
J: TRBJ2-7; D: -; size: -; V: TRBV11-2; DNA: TGTGCCAGCAGCCCCCTACTCAGGGCTTCCTACGAGCAGTACTTC; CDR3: CASSPLLRASYEQYF
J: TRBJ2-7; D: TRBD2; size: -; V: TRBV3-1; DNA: TGTGCCAGCAGCCAAGATCAAAGCGGGGCCCCACCCCAGTACTTC; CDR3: CASSQDQSGAPPQYF
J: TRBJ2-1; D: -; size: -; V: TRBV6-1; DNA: TGTGCCAGCGTCATAGGACTACTAGGCAATGAGCAGTTCTTC; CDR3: CASVIGLLGNEQFF
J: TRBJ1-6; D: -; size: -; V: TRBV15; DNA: TGTGCCACCTCCGATGATGGCAGGAGGAATTCACCCCTCCACTTT; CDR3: CATSDDGRRNSPLHF
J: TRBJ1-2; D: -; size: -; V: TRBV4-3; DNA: TGCGCCAGCAGCCAAGACAGGGAATGGTCTGGCTACACCTTC; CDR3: CASSQDREWSGYTF
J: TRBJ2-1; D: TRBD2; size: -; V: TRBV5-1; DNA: TGCGCCAGCAGCCTTTGGGCGGGGGGGCTGAATGAGCAGTTCTTC; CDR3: CASSLWAGGLNEQFF
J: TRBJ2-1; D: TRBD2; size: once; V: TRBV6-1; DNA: TGTGCCAGCAGTGGACTAGCGGGGGGCACCACGAATGAGCAGTTCTTC; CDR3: CASSGLAGGTTNEQFF
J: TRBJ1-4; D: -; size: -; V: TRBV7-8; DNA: TGTGCCAGCAGCTTAGCTCCAGGGGCTTTGGGAAAACTGTTTTTT; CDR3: CASSLAPGALGKLFF
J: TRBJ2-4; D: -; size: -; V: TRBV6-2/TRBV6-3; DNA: TGTGCCAGCAGTTACTCCCTTACAGGGAAAAACATTCAGTACTTC; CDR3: CASSYSLTGKNIQYF
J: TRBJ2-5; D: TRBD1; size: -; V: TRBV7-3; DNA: TGTGCCAGCAGCATGACAGGGACCCAAGAGACCCAGTACTTC; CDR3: CASSMTGTQETQYF
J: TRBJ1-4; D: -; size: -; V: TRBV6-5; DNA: TGTGCCAGCAGTTACGCGACAGCTACCGAAAAACTGTTTTTT; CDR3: CASSYATATEKLFF
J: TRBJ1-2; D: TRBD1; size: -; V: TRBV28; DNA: TGTGCCAGCACGAGAGGGGGCGTAATCGGCTACACCTTC; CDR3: CASTRGGVIGYTF
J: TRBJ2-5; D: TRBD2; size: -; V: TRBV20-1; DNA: TGCAGTGCCCAGGAAGGGACTACCTTAGAGACCCAGTACTTC; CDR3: CSAQEGTTLETQYF
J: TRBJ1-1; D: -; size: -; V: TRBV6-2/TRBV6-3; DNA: TGTGCCAGCAGTCGCGAAATTAGCAAAGCTTTCTTT; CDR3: CASSREISKAFF
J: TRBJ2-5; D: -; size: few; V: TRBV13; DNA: TGTGCCAGCAGCACGTCGGGGTACCAAGAGACCCAGTACTTC; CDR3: CASSTSGYQETQYF
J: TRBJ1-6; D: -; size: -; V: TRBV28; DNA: TGTGCCAGCAGTTTACGATTCGTTGGGGTAAGAGGGTTTACACCCCTCCACTTT; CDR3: CASSLRFVGVRGFTPLHF
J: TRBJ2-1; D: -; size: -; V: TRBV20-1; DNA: TGCAGTGCTAGAGATAGGGGCCCGTTTCATGAGCAGTTCTTC; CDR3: CSARDRGPFHEQFF
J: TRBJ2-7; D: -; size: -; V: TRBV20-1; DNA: TGCAGTGCTCGACCCCCGTTTGCCGGGGCCGGCTCCTACGAGCAGTACTTC; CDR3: CSARPPFAGAGSYEQYF
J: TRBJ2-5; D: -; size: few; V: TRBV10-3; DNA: TGTGCCATCAGGGAGACAGCAGAAGAGACCCAGTACTTC; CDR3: CAIRETAEETQYF
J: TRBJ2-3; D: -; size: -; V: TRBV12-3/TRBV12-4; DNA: TGTGCCAGCAGAATACTCAGGGACACGCAGTATTTT; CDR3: CASRILRDTQYF
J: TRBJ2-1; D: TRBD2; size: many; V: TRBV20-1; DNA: TGCAGTGCTTCCCAGGCGGGACTAGCGGGGGGGCTAAATGAGCAGTTCTTC; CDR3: CSASQAGLAGGLNEQFF
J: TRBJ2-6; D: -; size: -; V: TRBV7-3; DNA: TGTGCCAGCAGCTTTAGGGGACCAGGGGCCAACGTCCTGACTTTC; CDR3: CASSFRGPGANVLTF
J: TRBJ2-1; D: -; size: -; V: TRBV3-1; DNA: TGTGCCAGCAGCCAAGATTGGACTCCCCCGTTCTTC; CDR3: CASSQDWTPPFF
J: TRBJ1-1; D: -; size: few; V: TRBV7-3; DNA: TGTGCCAGCAGCTTAAGTGGGCGGGACACTGAAGCTTTCTTT; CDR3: CASSLSGRDTEAFF
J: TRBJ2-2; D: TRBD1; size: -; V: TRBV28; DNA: TGTGCCAGCAGCCCTCCGGACAGGGCCGTGGATGATGAGCTGTTTTTT; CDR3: CASSPPDRAVDDELFF
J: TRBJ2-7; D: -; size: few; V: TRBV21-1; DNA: TGTGCCAGCAGCATAGACAGGGGGCGTTGCGAGCAGTACTTC; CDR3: CASSIDRGRCEQYF
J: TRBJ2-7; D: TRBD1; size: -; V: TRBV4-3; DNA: TGCGCCAGCAGCCAACGATCCGGGACAGAATCCTACGAGCAGTACTTC; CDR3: CASSQRSGTESYEQYF
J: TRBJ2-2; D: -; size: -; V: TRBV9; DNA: TGTGCCAGCAGCAATCACCAGCGGGGGGAGCTGTTTTTT; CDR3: CASSNHQRGELFF
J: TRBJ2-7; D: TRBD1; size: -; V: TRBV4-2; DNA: TGTGCCAGCAGCCAGGACGGGACAGGGGCTGGGGAGCAGTACTTC; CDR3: CASSQDGTGAGEQYF
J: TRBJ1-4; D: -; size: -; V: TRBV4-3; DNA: TGCGCCAGCAGCCAAGAATTACCCAGCTTTAATGAAAAACTGTTTTTT; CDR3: CASSQELPSFNEKLFF
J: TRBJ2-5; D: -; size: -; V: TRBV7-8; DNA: TGTGCCAGCAGCCCCGGGGGACACCCCCAAGAGACCCAGTACTTC; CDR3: CASSPGGHPQETQYF
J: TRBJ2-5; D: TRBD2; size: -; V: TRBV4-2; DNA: TGTGCCAGCAGCCAAGAGGGAACTAGCGCTTTCCAAGAGACCCAGTACTTC; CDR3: CASSQEGTSAFQETQYF
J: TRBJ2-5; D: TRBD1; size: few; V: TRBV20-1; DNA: TGCAGTGCTAGAGGGGGGACAGGTTCTACAGAGACCCAGTACTTC; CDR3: CSARGGTGSTETQYF
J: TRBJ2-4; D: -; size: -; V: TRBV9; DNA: TGTGCCAGCAGCCCTACCCGGGACTTTGAGAACATTCAGTACTTC; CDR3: CASSPTRDFENIQYF
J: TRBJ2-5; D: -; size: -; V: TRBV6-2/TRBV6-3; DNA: TGTGCCAGCAGCCCCTGGGGGGTGGCGGAGCAAGAGACCCAGTACTTC; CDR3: CASSPWGVAEQETQYF
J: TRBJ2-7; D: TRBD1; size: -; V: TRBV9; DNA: TGTGCCAGCAGCGGAGCCGGGACAGTCTCTCGTGAGCAGTACTTC; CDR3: CASSGAGTVSREQYF
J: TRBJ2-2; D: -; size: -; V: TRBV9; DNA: TGTGCCAGCAGCGTTGGGAGGAGAGGGGGCCGCACCGGGGAGCTGTTTTTT; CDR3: CASSVGRRGGRTGELFF
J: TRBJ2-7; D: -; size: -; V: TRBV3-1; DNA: TGTGCCAGCAGCCACGGGACAAACTTCTACGAGCAGTACTTC; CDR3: CASSHGTNFYEQYF
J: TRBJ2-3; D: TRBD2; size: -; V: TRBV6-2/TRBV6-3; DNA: TGTGCCAGCGGACGAATAGCGGGTACAACAGATACGCAGTATTTT; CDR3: CASGRIAGTTDTQYF
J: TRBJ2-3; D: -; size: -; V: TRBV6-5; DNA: TGTGCCAGCAGTTACGGTCAGGGAGGTCAAGCTAGCACAGATACGCAGTATTTT; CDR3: CASSYGQGGQASTDTQYF
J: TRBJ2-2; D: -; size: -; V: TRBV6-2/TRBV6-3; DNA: TGTGCCAGCAGTCCCCTCGCGGGGCCGAACACCGGGGAGCTGTTTTTT; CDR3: CASSPLAGPNTGELFF
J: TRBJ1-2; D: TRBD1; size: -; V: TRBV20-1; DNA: TGCAGTGCAGGACAGGTTCTTAACTATGGCTACACCTTC; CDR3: CSAGQVLNYGYTF
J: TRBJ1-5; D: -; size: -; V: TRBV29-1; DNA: TGCAGCGTTGGGGGGAGTGGCAATCAGCCCCAGCATTTT; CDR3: CSVGGSGNQPQHF
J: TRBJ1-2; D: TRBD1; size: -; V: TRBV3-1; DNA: TGTGCCAGCAGCCAAGATTTAGAGGGACAGTATTATGGCTACACCTTC; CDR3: CASSQDLEGQYYGYTF
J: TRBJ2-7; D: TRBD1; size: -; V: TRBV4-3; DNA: TGCGCCAGCAGCCAAAACCGGGACAGGGCCTACGAGCAGTACTTC; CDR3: CASSQNRDRAYEQYF
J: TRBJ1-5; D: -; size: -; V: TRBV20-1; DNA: TGCAGTGTACCAGGACCCAATCAGCCCCAGCATTTT; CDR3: CSVPGPNQPQHF
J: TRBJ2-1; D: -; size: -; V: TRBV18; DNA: TGTGCCAGCGAAGGGGGGGGAACCTACAATGAGCAGTTCTTC; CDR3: CASEGGGTYNEQFF
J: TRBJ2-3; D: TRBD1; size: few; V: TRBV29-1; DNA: TGCAGCGTGGGGGACAGGGCCACAGATACGCAGTATTTT; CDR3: CSVGDRATDTQYF
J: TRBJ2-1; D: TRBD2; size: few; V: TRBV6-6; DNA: TGTGCCAGCAGTTACTTTAGCGGGGGGCTGTACAATGAGCAGTTCTTC; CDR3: CASSYFSGGLYNEQFF
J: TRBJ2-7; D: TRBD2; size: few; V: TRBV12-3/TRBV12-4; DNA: TGTGCCAGCAGTCTCAGCGGGGGGCTCTTCCACGAGCAGTACTTC; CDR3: CASSLSGGLFHEQYF
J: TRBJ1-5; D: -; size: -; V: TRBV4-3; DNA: TGCGCCAGCAGCCAAGACAGGAGTTATAGCAATCAGCCCCAGCATTTT; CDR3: CASSQDRSYSNQPQHF